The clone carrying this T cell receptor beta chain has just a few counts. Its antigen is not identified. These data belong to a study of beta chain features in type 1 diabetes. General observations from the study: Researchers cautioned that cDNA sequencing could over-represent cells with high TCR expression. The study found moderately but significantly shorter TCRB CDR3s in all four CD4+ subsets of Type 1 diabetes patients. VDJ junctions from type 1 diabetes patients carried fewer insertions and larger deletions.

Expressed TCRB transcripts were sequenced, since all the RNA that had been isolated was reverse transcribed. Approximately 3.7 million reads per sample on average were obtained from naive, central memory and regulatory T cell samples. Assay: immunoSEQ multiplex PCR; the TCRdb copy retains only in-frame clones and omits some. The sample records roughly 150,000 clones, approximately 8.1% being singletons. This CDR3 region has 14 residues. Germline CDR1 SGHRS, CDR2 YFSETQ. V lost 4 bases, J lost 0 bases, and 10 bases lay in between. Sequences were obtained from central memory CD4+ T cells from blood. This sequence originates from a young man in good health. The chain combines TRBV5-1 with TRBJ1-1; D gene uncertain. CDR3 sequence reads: CASSPDFLNTEAFF. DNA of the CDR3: TGCGCCAGCAGCCCCGACTTCCTGAACACTGAAGCTTTCTTT.